The TCR beta chain described here comes from a study of shared clonotypes between healthy human individuals. In the study overall: Every donor yielded three CD4 naive, three CD4 memory, two CD8 naive and one CD8 memory plate. Study-wide points: It was expected that sequencing depth would affect clonotype sharing among donors. Rarefaction showed sorted-subset sequencing was incomplete despite large depth.

Looked up from germline, CDR1 is MNHNS and CDR2 is SASEGT. V gave up 2 bases and J gave up 2 bases, with 9 bases separating them. The CDR3 sequence is 14 residues long. Details on this clone: Its antigen is not identified. The same CDR3 also results from other DNA sequences found in this sample.

Sequenced by immunoSEQ multiplex PCR; TCRdb stores in-frame clones only, minus some. Here the sample spans millions of clones, about 92% being singletons. Naive CD8 cells lacked CD45RO, underwent positive selection for CCR7 and left out terminally differentiated effector memory CD45RA+ cells. The material sequenced was naive CD8+ T cells from PBMCs. The genes are TRBV6-1 and TRBJ2-5; D is uncertain. The receptor comes from a young man in good health. Some clones in this sample may be carry-over from other donors' samples. The CDR3 protein is CASSELADQETQYF. The CDR3 DNA reads as TGTGCCAGCAGTGAACTCGCGGATCAAGAGACCCAGTACTTC.